This entry describes one TCR beta chain. Its target is not known. TCRdb re-called the 5' RACE reads with MiXCR, one entry per CDR3 protein. The top ten clones hold less than 20% of a sample with 300,000 to 350,000 distinct CDR3 sequences, approximately 4% of them seen once. The sample is drawn from a study of T cells after yellow fever vaccination. Trimming stripped 6 bases from V and 5 bases from J, with 7 bases between. This CDR3 is built from 11 residues. Findings and caveats of the study: There was a small share of clonotypes that showed up in both the CD4 and CD8 compartments.

The sequence derives from a man between 18 and 29 years old who received the YFV17D yellow fever vaccine. The sequences come from PBMCs, collected 15 days after the yellow fever booster vaccination. The V call is TRBV12-3 or TRBV12-4, the J call TRBJ2-5; D gene uncertain. CDR3 region: CASSVSETQYF. In nucleotides, the CDR3 is TGTGCCAGCAGCGTCAGCGAGACCCAGTACTTC.